This TCR beta chain is drawn from a study of cytomegalovirus exposure and HLA in healthy donors. Points from the study as a whole: Later analysis associated a missense DCLRE1C variant with TCR beta V- and J-gene trimming. In a later analysis, most CMV-associated TCR beta chains appeared HLA-restricted. Usually a TCR sequence was rare, but some public TCRs were found in many donors.

The primer mix had 60 Vbeta and 13 Jbeta primers. Original processing notes: Roughly 12 million shared chains were among some 80 million unique TCR beta chains counted in a later analysis. TCRdb keeps only in-frame clones here, not all; method: immunoSEQ multiplex PCR. That table gives V, J and clone size, and the DNA gave D and trimming. The repertoire holds 170,000 or so clones, with over 65% as singletons. Remarks on this clone: Its specificity is unknown.

The germline V gene has CDR1 GTSNPN and CDR2 SVGIG (reference sequence). Between the trimmed V and J ends, which lost 0 bases and 8 bases, there was a span of 19 bases. The CDR3 contains 16 residues. The specimen sequenced was PBMCs. V gene TRBV30 combines with J gene TRBJ2-2, with a tentative D call TRBD2 (7 bases). The clonotype comes from a woman aged 55-70 years in good health and CMV-seropositive. The CDR3 here is CAWSVLWGGLNGELFF. The CDR3 DNA reads as TGTGCCTGGAGTGTACTATGGGGGGGGCTTAATGGGGAGCTGTTTTTT.